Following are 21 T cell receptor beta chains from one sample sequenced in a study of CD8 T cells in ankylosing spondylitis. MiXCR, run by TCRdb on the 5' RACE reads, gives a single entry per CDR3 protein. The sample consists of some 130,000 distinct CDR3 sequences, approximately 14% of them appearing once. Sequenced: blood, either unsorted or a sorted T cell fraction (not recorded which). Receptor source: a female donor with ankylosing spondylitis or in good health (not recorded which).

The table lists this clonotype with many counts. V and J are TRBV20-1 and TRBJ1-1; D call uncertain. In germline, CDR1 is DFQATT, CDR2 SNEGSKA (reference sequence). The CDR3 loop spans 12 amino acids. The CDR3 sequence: CLWSFTNTEAFF. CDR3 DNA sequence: TGCCTCTGGTCGTTTACGAACACTGAAGCTTTCTTT.

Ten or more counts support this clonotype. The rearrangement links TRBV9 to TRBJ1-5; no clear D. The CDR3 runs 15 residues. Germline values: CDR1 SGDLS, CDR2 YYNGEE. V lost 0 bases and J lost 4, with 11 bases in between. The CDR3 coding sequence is TGTGCCAGCAGCGTAGGACCCGGTGAGAATCAGCCCCAGCATTTT. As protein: CASSVGPGENQPQHF.

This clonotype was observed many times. The CDR3 protein is CSATDYTQYF. CDR3 nucleotide sequence: TGCAGCGCCACCGACTATACGCAGTATTTT. The gene calls are TRBV29-1 and TRBJ2-3; no clear D. V lost 7 bases, J lost 7 bases, and 9 bases lay in between. This CDR3 has 10 amino acids. The germline gives CDR1 SQVTM, CDR2 ANQGSEA.

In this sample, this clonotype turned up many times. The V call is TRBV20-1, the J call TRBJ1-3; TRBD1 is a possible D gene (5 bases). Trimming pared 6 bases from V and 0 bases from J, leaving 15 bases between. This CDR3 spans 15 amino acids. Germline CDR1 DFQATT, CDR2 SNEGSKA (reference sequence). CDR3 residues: CSANPPGTSGNTIYF. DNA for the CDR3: TGCAGTGCCAACCCCCCCGGGACCTCTGGAAACACCATATATTTT.

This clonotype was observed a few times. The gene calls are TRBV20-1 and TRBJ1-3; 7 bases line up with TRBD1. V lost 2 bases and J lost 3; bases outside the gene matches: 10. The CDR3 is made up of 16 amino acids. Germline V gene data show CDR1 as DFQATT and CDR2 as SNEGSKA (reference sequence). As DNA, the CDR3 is TGCAGTGCTAGACCCGTTACAGGGGATGATGGAAACACCATATATTTT. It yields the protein CSARPVTGDDGNTIYF.

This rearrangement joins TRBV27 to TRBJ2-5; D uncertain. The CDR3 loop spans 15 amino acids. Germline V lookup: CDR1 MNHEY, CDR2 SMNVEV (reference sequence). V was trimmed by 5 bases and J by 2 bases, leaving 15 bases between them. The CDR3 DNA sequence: TGTGCCAGCAGTACCCGCGGCCGAATACAAGAGACCCAGTACTTC. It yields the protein CASSTRGRIQETQYF.

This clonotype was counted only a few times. The CDR3, as DNA: TGCGCCAGCAGCTTGGTGTCAGGGACAGGGACTACCTACGAGCAGTACTTC. Translated, it gives CASSLVSGTGTTYEQYF. The V call is TRBV5-1, the J call TRBJ2-7, with TRBD1 matching 9 bases. Looked up from germline, CDR1 is SGHRS and CDR2 is YFSETQ. The length of the CDR3 is 17 residues. The junction had 9 bases not matched to a gene; V was cut back by 0 bases and J by 2 bases.

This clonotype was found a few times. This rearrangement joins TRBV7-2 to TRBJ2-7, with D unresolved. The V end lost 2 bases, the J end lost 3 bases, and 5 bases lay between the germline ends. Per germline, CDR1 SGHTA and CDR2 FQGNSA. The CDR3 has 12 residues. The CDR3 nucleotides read TGTGCCAGCAGCTTACTCTACTACGAGCAGTACTTC. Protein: CASSLLYYEQYF.

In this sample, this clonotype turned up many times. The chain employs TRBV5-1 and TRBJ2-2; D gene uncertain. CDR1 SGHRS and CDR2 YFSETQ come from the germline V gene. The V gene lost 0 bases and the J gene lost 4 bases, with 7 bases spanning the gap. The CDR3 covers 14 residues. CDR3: CASSLALGTGELFF. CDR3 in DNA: TGCGCCAGCAGCTTGGCCTTGGGCACCGGGGAGCTGTTTTTT.

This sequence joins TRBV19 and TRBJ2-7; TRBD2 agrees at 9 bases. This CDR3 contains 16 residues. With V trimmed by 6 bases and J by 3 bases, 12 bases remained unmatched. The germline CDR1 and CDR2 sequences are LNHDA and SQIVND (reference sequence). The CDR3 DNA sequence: TGTGCCAGTAGCCAAGTAGCGGGGGCCTCTCTCTACGAGCAGTACTTC. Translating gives CASSQVAGASLYEQYF.

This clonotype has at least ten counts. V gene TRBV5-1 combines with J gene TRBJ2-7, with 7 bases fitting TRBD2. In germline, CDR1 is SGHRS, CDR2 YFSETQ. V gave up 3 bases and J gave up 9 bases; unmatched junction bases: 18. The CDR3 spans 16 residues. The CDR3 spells CASSSSPSGEVRVQYF. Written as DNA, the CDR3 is TGCGCCAGCAGCTCGTCCCCAAGCGGGGAGGTCCGAGTGCAGTACTTC.

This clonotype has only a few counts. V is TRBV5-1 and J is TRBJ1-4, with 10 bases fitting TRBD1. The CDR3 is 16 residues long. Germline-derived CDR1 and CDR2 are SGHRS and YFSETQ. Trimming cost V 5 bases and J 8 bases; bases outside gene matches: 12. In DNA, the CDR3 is TGCGCCAGCAGAGTGGGGACAGGGGAGAGAAAGGAAAAACTGTTTTTT. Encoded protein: CASRVGTGERKEKLFF.

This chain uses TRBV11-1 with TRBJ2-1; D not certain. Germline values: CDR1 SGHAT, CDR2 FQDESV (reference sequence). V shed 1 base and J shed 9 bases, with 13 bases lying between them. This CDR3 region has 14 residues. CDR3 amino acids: CASSLDESLGEQFF. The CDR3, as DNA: TGTGCCAGCAGCTTAGACGAGTCTCTGGGTGAGCAGTTCTTC.

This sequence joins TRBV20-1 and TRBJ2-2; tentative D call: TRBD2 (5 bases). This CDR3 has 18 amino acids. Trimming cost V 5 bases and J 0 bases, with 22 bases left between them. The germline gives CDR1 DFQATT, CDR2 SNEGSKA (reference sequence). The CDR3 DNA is TGCAGTGCTCATACGGAGACTACCCACTACCCGAACACCGGGGAGCTGTTTTTT. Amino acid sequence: CSAHTETTHYPNTGELFF.

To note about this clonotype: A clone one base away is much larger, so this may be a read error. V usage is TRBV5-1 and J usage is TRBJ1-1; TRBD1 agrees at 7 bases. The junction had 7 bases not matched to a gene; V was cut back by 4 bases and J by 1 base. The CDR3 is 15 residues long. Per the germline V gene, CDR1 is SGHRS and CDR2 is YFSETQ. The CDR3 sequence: CASSVGQLTNTEAFF. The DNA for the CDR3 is TGCGCCAGCAGCGTGGGACAGCTCACGAACACTGAAGCTTTCTTT.

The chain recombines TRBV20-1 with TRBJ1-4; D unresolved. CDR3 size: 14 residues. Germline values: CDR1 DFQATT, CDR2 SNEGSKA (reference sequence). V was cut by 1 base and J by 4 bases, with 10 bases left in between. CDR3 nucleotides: TGCAGTGCTAGAGTTCCCCCGGATAATGAAAAACTGTTTTTT. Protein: CSARVPPDNEKLFF.

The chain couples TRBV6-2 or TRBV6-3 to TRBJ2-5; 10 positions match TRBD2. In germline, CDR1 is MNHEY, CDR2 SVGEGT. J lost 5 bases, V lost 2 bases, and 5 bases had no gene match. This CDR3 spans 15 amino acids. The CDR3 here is CASSYEGLAAETQYF. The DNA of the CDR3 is TGTGCCAGCAGTTACGAAGGACTAGCGGCGGAGACCCAGTACTTC.

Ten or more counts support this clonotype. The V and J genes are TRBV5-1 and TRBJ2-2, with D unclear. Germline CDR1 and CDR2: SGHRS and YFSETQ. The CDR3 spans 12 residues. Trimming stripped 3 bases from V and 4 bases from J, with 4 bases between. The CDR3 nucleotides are TGCGCCAGCAGCTGGACCACCGGGGAGCTGTTTTTT. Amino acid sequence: CASSWTTGELFF.

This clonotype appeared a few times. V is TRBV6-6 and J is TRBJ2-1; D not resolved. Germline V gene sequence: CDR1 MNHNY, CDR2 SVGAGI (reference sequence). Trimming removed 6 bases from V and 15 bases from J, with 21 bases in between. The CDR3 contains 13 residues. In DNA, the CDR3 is TGTGCCAGCAGGCAATTCCTTCACATAGATCGGTTCTTC. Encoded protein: CASRQFLHIDRFF.

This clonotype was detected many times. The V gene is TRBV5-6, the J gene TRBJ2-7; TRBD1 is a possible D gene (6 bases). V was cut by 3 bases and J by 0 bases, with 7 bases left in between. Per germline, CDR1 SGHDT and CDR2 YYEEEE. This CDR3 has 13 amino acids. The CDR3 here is CASSWDTSYEQYF. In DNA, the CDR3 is TGTGCCAGCAGCTGGGACACCTCCTACGAGCAGTACTTC.

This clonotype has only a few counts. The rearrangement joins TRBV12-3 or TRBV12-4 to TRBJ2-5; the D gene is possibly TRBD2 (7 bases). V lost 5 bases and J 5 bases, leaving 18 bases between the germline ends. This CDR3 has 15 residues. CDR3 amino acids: CASSPRGDMLETQYF. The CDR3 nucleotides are TGTGCCAGCAGTCCTCGGGGGGACATGTTGGAGACCCAGTACTTC.